What follows describes a single T cell receptor (beta chain). Its antigen target is currently unknown. Per-base quality was not reported, and no clone a single base away is much larger than it. The CDR3 regions of human TCRbeta chains were subjected to immunosequencing. As for the original processing: Repertoire TCRs were checked for matches against a reference library of SARS-CoV-2-specific TCRs that had been generated using the MIRA antigen-specificity platform. Breadth meant the fraction of unique TCRs that were SARS-CoV-2-associated, whereas depth meant the fraction of total T cells that were SARS-CoV-2-associated. Using the MIRA data, every spike-specific TCR was mapped to the spike region that the TCR reacted to and assigned to either a CD4 or a CD8 class. Log10-transformed breadth and depth values were compared by one-way ANOVA with Sidak's multiple comparisons tests. Sourced from immuneACCESS, this table was stored by TCRdb with only in-frame sequences that have V and J called. A share of the clones is absent; for the studies checked, an unresolved V gene accounts for under half, and the remainder has no known explanation. V, J and clone size are taken as reported in that table, and D and trimming were inferred from the DNA itself. This sample has around 140,000 clones in its table, and roughly 90% of those were observed once. Of the sample, about 3% falls within the top ten clones.

The sample originates from a study of T cell responses to AZD1222 COVID-19 vaccine (dated by TCRdb to about 2021). Regarding the study in general: AZD1222 recipients with second doses at about 4 weeks or about 12 weeks were pooled, because spike-specific TCR depth and breadth did not differ between schedules. A total of just over 230 trial participants underwent TCR sequencing, of whom 200 to 220 had received two doses of AZD1222 and around 25 had received two doses of the MenACWY control vaccine. Trial participants were enrolled by age into 18-55, 56-69 and 70-plus year subgroups, with about 150, 28 and 57 TCR-sequenced participants respectively.

What the authors observed across the whole study: In the small 56-69-year group, the increase in depth fell short of significance, most likely because of low power. Nearly half of unique spike-specific TCRs reportedly recognized epitopes outside regions mutated in the B.1.351 and B.1.1.7 variants. CD4 TCRs associated with the vaccine covered the entire spike protein, and the dominant responses were in regions 160-218 and 743-854. Most participants were white British and females outnumbered males, and the authors suggested that clonal diversity may have been underestimated. Conclusions about previously exposed vaccinees were limited because only six AZD1222 recipients were SARS-CoV-2 seropositive at baseline. Because no samples from the day 14 peak response were available, repertoires could be characterized only after the peak T cell response. A significant rise in spike-specific TCR breadth and depth was observed after two AZD1222 doses relative to day 0 and relative to MenACWY recipients.

CDR1 and CDR2 were assigned from the germline V gene as SGHRS and YFSETQ. V has 4 bases trimmed and J has 2 bases trimmed; junction bases matching no gene number 6. Taken from cysteine to phenylalanine, the CDR3 has 16 residues. Of the read, only the CDR3 DNA is kept; its 48 bases are in frame from base 1. Interpreted using the paper, the time point label stands for: baseline before first vaccination. The vaccinee samples were drawn from two UK trials, COV001 and COV002, one of which was a single-blind randomized controlled phase 2/3 trial testing AZD1222 (ChAdOx1 nCoV-19) in healthy adults. For TCRbeta chain sequencing, PBMC samples were collected from trial participants at day 0 and at day 28 after the second dose.

The sample consisted of peripheral blood, taken on day 0 of AZD1222 vaccination. This sequence originates from an adult in good health. The chain is encoded by TRBV5-1 joined to TRBJ2-6; 7 junctional bases match TRBD1. The nucleotide sequence reads as follows: TGCGCCAGCAGCCCCCCCACAGGGGCTGGGGCCAACGTCCTGACTTTC. This is translated as CASSPPTGAGANVLTF. The variable domain in full, with residues beyond the CDR3 obtained from the reference TRBV5-1 and TRBJ2-6 genes, is KAGVTQTPRYLIKTRGQQVTLSCSPISGHRSVSWYQQTPGQGLQFLFEYFSETQRNKGNFPGRFSGRQFSNSRSEMNVSTLELGDSALYLCASSPPTGAGANVLTFGAGSRLTVL.